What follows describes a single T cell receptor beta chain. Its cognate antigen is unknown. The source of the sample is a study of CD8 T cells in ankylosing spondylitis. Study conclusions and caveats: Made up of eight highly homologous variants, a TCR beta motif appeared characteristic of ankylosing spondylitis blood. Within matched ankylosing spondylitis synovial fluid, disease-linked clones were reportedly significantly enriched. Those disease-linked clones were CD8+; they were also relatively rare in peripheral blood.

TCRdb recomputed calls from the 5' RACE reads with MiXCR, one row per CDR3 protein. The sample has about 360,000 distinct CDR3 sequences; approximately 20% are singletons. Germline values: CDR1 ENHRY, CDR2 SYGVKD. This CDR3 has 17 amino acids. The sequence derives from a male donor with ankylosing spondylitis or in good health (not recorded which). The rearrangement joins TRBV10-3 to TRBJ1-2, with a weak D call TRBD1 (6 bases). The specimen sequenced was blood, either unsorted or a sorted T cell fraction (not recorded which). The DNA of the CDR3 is TGTGCTCACCAGGGATTTGATAGTTGGGAAGGGGGCTATGGCTACACCTTC. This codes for CAHQGFDSWEGGYGYTF.